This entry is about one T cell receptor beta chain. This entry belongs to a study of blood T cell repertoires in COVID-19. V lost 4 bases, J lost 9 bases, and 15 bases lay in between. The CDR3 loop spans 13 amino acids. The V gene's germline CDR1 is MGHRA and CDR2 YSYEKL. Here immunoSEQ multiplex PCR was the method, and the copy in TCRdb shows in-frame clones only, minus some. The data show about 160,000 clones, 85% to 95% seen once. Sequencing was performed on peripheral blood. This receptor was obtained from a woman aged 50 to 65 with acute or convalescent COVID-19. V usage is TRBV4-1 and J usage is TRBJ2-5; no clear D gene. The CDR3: CASSLQLLESQYF. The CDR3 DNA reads TGCGCCAGCAGCCTTCAGCTATTGGAGTCCCAGTACTTC.